In its sample, the clone carrying this T cell receptor beta chain was seen many times. This entry comes from a study of T cells in Graves' hyperthyroidism and ophthalmopathy. Study at large: Staff took peripheral blood when the initial diagnosis was made, before any treatment began.

Not enrolled were patients with uncontrolled infection, other autoimmune disease, pregnancy or lactation. RNA transcripts yielded amplified TCR beta CDR3 regions. Initially, a first-round RT-PCR of the TCR CDR3 employed the HTBI primer set. TCRdb re-analysed the multiplex PCR reads in MiXCR, keeping a single row per CDR3 protein. Counted here are roughly 400,000 distinct CDR3 sequences, about 14% occurring once; the ten biggest clones make up around 27%. Sequenced input: blood. This TCR was sampled from a man in his forties or fifties with Graves' ophthalmopathy.

The CDR3 is CSARGVGEQANEQFF. CDR3 DNA sequence: TGCAGTGCTAGAGGTGTGGGGGAGCAGGCCAATGAGCAGTTCTTC. The rearrangement joins TRBV20-1 to TRBJ2-1; either TRBD1 or TRBD2 may supply D (5 bases each). Germline CDR1 DFQATT, CDR2 SNEGSKA (reference sequence). Trimming pared 1 base from V and 6 bases from J, leaving 16 bases between. The length of the CDR3 is 15 residues.